The 10 T cell receptor beta chains below all came from one sample that was sequenced in a study of cytomegalovirus exposure and HLA in healthy donors. It was with 60 Vbeta and 13 Jbeta primers that the PCR ran. TCRdb keeps only in-frame clones here, not all; method: immunoSEQ multiplex PCR. This repertoire shows tens of thousands of clones, around 80% found once; its top ten account for over 9.5%. The sample comprised PBMCs. The origin of the receptors is a man aged 40-49 years in good health and CMV-seronegative.

The V and J genes are TRBV29-1 and TRBJ2-1, with TRBD1 identical over 9 bases. Trimming removed 1 base from V and 4 bases from J; junction bases left unmatched: 11. Germline V gene sequence: CDR1 SQVTM, CDR2 ANQGSEA. The CDR3 loop spans 17 amino acids. This CDR3 reads CSVEGYRRQGGYNEQFF. CDR3 sequence (DNA): TGCAGCGTTGAAGGATATCGCCGACAGGGGGGGTACAATGAGCAGTTCTTC.

The chain combines TRBV9 with TRBJ2-3; the match to TRBD2 covers 9 bases. Per germline, CDR1 SGDLS and CDR2 YYNGEE. Trimming removed 0 bases from V and 4 bases from J; junction bases left unmatched: 9. The CDR3 is 17 residues long. CDR3 sequence: CASSVVGGGAGSDTQYF. The CDR3 nucleotides read TGTGCCAGCAGCGTAGTCGGCGGGGGGGCCGGGTCAGATACGCAGTATTTT.

This clone was detected a few times. The chain joins TRBV19 to TRBJ1-1; TRBD1 might be the D (5 bases). The V gene lost 1 base and the J gene lost 4 bases, with 7 bases spanning the gap. In germline, CDR1 is LNHDA, CDR2 SQIVND (reference sequence). CDR3 size: 13 residues. CDR3 sequence: CASSIGQSTEAFF. The CDR3 bases are TGTGCCAGTAGTATAGGACAGAGCACTGAAGCTTTCTTT.

This chain uses TRBV7-2 with TRBJ2-3; a weak D match, TRBD2 (5 bases). The ends were cut back, 5 bases at V and 9 bases at J, with 15 bases in the middle. Germline values: CDR1 SGHTA, CDR2 FQGNSA. The CDR3 is 13 amino acids. CDR3 coding DNA: TGTGCCAGCAGCCCCCGACGGGATACCACGCAGTATTTT. This codes for CASSPRRDTTQYF.

The J gene is TRBJ1-3, the V gene TRBV18; maybe TRBD1 (5 bases). Trimming stripped 2 bases from V and 0 bases from J, with 8 bases between. CDR1 is KGHSH and CDR2 is LQKENI in the germline V gene. The CDR3 length is 15 residues. CDR3 bases: TGTGCCAGCTCACCAGAGGACAACTCTGGAAACACCATATATTTT. Protein sequence: CASSPEDNSGNTIYF.

The chain carries TRBV7-7 and TRBJ2-5, with D perhaps matching TRBD2 (5 bases). This CDR3 has 13 amino acids. The V end was cut by 5 bases, the J end by 5 bases, with 12 bases between. The germline V gene encodes CDR1 SSHAT and CDR2 FNYEAQ (reference sequence). CDR3 protein: CASSRTRGETQYF. The CDR3 bases are TGTGCCAGCAGCCGGACCCGCGGGGAGACCCAGTACTTC.

This chain connects TRBV29-1 to TRBJ2-7; no clear D. Germline V gene sequence: CDR1 SQVTM, CDR2 ANQGSEA. Trimming pared 3 bases from V and 6 bases from J, leaving 12 bases between. The CDR3 loop spans 12 amino acids. The DNA of the CDR3 is TGCAGCGTTGATGGTAGTTTCGGCGAGCAGTACTTC. This translates into CSVDGSFGEQYF.

The chain recombines TRBV2 with TRBJ2-7, with TRBD2 matching 7 bases. Germline lookup yields CDR1 SNHLY and CDR2 FYNNEI. This CDR3 spans 15 amino acids. V shed 4 bases and J 2 bases; nucleotides not matched to a gene: 8. In nucleotides, the CDR3 is TGTGCCAGCAGTGGGGGGGGGACGGTGACCTACGAGCAGTACTTC. It codes for CASSGGGTVTYEQYF.

The chain uses TRBV7-2 and TRBJ2-3, with TRBD2 matching over 8 bases. The V gene end was trimmed by 8 bases and the J gene end by 2 bases; junction bases not matched to a gene: 3. Per the germline V gene, CDR1 is SGHTA and CDR2 is FQGNSA. The CDR3 is 13 residues long. CDR3 region: CASSLADTDTQYF. CDR3 DNA sequence: TGTGCCAGCTCACTAGCGGACACAGATACGCAGTATTTT.

This chain connects TRBV5-5 to TRBJ2-3; TRBD2 matches 11 bases. V gave up 0 bases and J gave up 6 bases; unmatched junction bases: 3. The CDR3 runs 15 residues. Germline V gene lookup returns CDR1 SGHKS and CDR2 YYEKEE (reference sequence). CDR3 coding DNA: TGTGCCAGCAGCTTGGTTAGCGGGGGGGAGGATACGCAGTATTTT. This gives the protein CASSLVSGGEDTQYF.